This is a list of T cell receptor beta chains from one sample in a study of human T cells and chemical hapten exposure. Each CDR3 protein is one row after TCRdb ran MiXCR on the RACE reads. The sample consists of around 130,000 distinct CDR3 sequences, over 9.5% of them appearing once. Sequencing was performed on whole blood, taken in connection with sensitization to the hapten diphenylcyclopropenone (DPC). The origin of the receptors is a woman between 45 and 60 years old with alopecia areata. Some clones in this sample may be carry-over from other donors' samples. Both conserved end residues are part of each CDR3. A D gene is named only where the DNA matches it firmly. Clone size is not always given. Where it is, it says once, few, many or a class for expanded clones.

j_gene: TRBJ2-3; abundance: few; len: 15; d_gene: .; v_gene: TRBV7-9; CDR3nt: TGTGCCAGCAGTTTATTAGGGGGAGTGGTGGATACGCAGTATTTT; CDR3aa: CASSLLGGVVDTQYF
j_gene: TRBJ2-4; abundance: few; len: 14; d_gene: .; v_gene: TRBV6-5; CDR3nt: TGTGCCAGCAGGCTCCGGACCTCGAAAAACATTCAGTACTTC; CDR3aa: CASRLRTSKNIQYF
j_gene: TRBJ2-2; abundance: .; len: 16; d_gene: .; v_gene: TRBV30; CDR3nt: TGTGCCTGGAGTGTACGTCGAGCGGGCCTCACCGGGGAGCTGTTTTTT; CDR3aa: CAWSVRRAGLTGELFF
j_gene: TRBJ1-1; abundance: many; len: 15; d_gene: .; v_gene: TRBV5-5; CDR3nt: TGTGCCAGCAGCCCAGGGACGGGGCTTCTGGGTGAAGCTTTCTTT; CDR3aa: CASSPGTGLLGEAFF
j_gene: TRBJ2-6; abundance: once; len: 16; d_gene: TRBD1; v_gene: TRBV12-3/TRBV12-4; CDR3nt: TGTGCCAGCAGTCCGGGACAGCCTCCTGGGGCCAACGTCCTGACTTTC; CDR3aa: CASSPGQPPGANVLTF
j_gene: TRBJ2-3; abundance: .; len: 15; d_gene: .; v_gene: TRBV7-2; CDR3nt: TGTGCCAGCAGCTTAGCGCACTCTAACACAGATACGCAGTATTTT; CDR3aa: CASSLAHSNTDTQYF
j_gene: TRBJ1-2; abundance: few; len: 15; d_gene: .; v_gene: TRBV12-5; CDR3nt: TGTGCTAGTGGTTTGGGAACCTGGGGACGGTATGGCTACACCTTC; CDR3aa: CASGLGTWGRYGYTF
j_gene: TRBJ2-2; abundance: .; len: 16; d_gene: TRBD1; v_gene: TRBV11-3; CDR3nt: TGTGCCAGCAGCTTTGGACAGGGAAGGGGTACCGGGGAGCTGTTTTTT; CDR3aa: CASSFGQGRGTGELFF
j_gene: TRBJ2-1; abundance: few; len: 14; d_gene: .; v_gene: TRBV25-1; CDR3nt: TGTGCCAGCAGTGAATCCACGTACGGGGATGAGCAGTTCTTC; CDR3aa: CASSESTYGDEQFF
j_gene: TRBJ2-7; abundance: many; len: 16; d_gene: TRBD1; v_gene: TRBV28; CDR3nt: TGTGCCAGCAGTTCGTACGCGGTGACAGGGATTTACGAGCAGTACTTC; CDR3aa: CASSSYAVTGIYEQYF
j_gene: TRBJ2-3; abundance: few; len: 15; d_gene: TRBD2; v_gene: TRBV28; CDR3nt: TGTGCCAGCAGTTTCAGGCTAGCGGGAGGATATACGCAGTATTTT; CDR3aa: CASSFRLAGGYTQYF
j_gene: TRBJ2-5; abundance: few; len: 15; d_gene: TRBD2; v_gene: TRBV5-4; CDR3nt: TGTGCCAGCAGCTTGGATTCGGGAGGCCGGGGAACCCAGTACTTC; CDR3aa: CASSLDSGGRGTQYF
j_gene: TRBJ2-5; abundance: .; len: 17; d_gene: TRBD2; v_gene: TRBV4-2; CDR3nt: TGTGCCAGCAGCCAAGGGAACGGCGGGAGGATCCAAGAGACCCAGTACTTC; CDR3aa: CASSQGNGGRIQETQYF
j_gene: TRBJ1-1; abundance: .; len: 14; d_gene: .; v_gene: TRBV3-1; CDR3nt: TGTGCCAGCAGCCAAACCTCACCTGGGACTGAAGCTTTCTTT; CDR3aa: CASSQTSPGTEAFF
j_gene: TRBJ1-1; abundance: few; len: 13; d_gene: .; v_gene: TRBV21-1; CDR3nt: TGTGCCAGCAGCAAAGTGGTAGGGGGTAAAGCTTTCTTT; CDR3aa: CASSKVVGGKAFF
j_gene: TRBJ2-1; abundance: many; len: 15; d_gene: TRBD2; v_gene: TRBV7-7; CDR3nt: TGTGCTAGCAGCTCCTGGACTAGCGGGATCGATGAGCAGTTCTTC; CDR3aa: CASSSWTSGIDEQFF
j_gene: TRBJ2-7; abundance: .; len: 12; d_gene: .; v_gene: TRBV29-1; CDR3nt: TGCAGCGCATCACTAGGATCCTACGAGCAGTACTTC; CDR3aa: CSASLGSYEQYF